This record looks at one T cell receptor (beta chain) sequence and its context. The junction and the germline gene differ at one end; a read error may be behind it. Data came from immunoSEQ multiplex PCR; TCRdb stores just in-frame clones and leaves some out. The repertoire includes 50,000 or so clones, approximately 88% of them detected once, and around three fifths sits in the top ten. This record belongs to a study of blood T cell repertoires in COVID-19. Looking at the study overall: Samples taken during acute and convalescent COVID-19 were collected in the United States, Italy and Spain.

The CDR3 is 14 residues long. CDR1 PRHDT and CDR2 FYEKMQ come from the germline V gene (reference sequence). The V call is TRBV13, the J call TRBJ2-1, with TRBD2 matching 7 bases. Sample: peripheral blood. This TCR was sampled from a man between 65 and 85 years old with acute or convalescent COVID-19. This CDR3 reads CASSLGLVVDEQFF. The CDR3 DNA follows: TGTGCCAGCAGCCTAGGACTAGTTGTCGATGAGCAGTTCTTC.